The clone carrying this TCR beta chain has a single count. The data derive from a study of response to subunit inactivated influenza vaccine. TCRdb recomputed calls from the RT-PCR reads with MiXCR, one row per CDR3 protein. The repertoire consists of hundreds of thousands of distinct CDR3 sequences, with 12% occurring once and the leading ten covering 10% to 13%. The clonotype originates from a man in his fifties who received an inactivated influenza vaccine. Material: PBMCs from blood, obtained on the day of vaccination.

The DNA of the CDR3 is TGCAGCGGTTACAGGGGAATGGCCACAGATACGCAGTATTTT. Its translation: CSGYRGMATDTQYF. The genes are TRBV29-1 and TRBJ2-3, with 7 bases lining up with TRBD1. Germline values: CDR1 SQVTM, CDR2 ANQGSEA. CDR3 size: 14 residues. V gave up 7 bases and J gave up 2 bases; unmatched junction bases: 9.